Each of the 23 T cell receptor beta chains below was sequenced from the same sample in a study of identical twins. TCRdb re-derived calls from the 5' RACE reads in MiXCR, one entry per CDR3 protein. The sample contains 130,000 to 150,000 distinct CDR3 sequences, 3% to 4% of which appear only once. The material sequenced was memory T cells sorted from blood. The receptor source for this set is a young man in good health.

This clonotype turned up a few times. Relative to the germline gene, one junction end is altered; a read error may explain this. This chain joins TRBV7-9 and TRBJ2-1, with 8 bases matching TRBD2. CDR1 and CDR2 (germline): SEHNR, FQNEAQ (reference sequence). This CDR3 comprises 15 residues. Here the CDR3 DNA reads TGTGCCAGCAGCTCCCTGGGACTAGGATCGGGTTTCGCTTTTTTC. Protein sequence: CASSSLGLGSGFAFF.

This clonotype was recorded at least ten times. The genes are TRBV6-2 or TRBV6-3 and TRBJ2-7, with D uncertain. CDR1 and CDR2 (germline): MNHEY, SVGEGT. Trimming took off 0 bases at V and 5 bases at J, with 8 bases between the two ends. This CDR3 has 13 amino acids. The CDR3 coding sequence is TGTGCCAGCAGTTACTCGACACGGAACGAGCAGTACGTC. It translates to CASSYSTRNEQYV.

This clonotype was counted ten times or more. This chain connects TRBV20-1 to TRBJ1-6, with D perhaps matching TRBD1 (5 bases). Trimming cost V 1 base and J 7 bases, with 14 bases left between them. From germline, CDR1 is DFQATT and CDR2 SNEGSKA (reference sequence). The length of the CDR3 is 15 residues. CDR3: CSARVVAGRNSPLHF. In nucleotides, the CDR3 is TGCAGTGCTAGAGTGGTGGCAGGGAGAAATTCACCCCTCCACTTT.

This clonotype was recorded many times. The CDR3 reads CASSQVGLAKNIQYF. The CDR3 DNA reads as TGCGCCAGCAGCCAAGTGGGGCTAGCCAAAAACATTCAGTACTTC. The rearrangement uses TRBV4-1 and TRBJ2-4, with D perhaps matching TRBD1 (5 bases). Germline V lookup: CDR1 MGHRA, CDR2 YSYEKL. V was clipped by 1 base and J by 0 bases, with 7 bases between them. The CDR3 contains 15 residues.

Many counts were recorded for this clonotype. CDR3 coding DNA: TGTGCCAGCTCCCCCGACAGGACCATGAACACTGAAGCTTTCTTT. Encoded protein: CASSPDRTMNTEAFF. The rearrangement uses TRBV2 and TRBJ1-1; TRBD1 is a possible D gene (6 bases). This CDR3 is built from 15 residues. V lost 8 bases to trimming and J lost 0 bases, with 16 bases between them. CDR1 is SNHLY, CDR2 FYNNEI, per germline.

The chain joins TRBV18 to TRBJ2-2, with D possibly matching TRBD1 (5 bases). Per germline, CDR1 KGHSH and CDR2 LQKENI. Trimming left V 3 bases short and J 6 bases short, with 11 bases between. The CDR3 is made up of 14 amino acids. CDR3 sequence: CASSPNQGAGELFF. Here the CDR3 DNA reads TGTGCCAGCTCACCCAATCAGGGTGCCGGGGAGCTGTTTTTT.

V and J are TRBV24-1 and TRBJ2-6; maybe TRBD2 (7 bases). Trimming stripped 3 bases from V and 3 bases from J, with 17 bases between. Germline V gene data show CDR1 as KGHDR and CDR2 as SFDVKD. This CDR3 spans 18 amino acids. The CDR3 nucleotides read TGTGCCACCAGTGATACCCGGGGGGCCCTCGGTGGGGCCAACGTCCTGACTTTC. Translating gives CATSDTRGALGGANVLTF.

Notes on this clonotype: This may be a read error, as it is one base from a much larger clone. The genes are TRBV14 and TRBJ2-5; D is ambiguous. The V gene lost 0 bases and the J gene lost 9 bases, with 17 bases spanning the gap. This CDR3 has 15 amino acids. From germline, CDR1 is SGHDN and CDR2 FVKESK. DNA of the CDR3: TGTGCCAGCAGCCAAGATGGGCAGCCCAGCAGGTCCCAGTACTTC. Its translation: CASSQDGQPSRSQYF.

This clonotype was detected many times. This chain links TRBV7-8 with TRBJ2-4; D is ambiguous. Trimming pared 2 bases from V and 1 base from J, leaving 6 bases between. The CDR3 covers 14 residues. Per the germline V gene, CDR1 is SGHVS and CDR2 is FQNEAQ. The chain's CDR3 is CASSLSGAKNIQYF. The CDR3 nucleotides are TGTGCCAGCAGCTTATCTGGGGCCAAAAACATTCAGTACTTC.

This chain uses TRBV5-8 with TRBJ2-3; 7 nucleotides align to TRBD2. Germline CDR1 SGHTS, CDR2 YDEGEE. The trim removed 4 bases at V and 4 bases at J, leaving 6 bases unmatched. The CDR3 consists of 14 residues. The CDR3: CASSHRLAADTQYF. For the CDR3, the DNA is TGTGCCAGCAGCCATCGGCTAGCGGCAGATACGCAGTATTTT.

This clonotype has ten or more counts. The rearrangement uses TRBV5-1 and TRBJ2-5; D perhaps matches TRBD2 (5 bases). CDR3 size: 13 residues. Looked up from germline, CDR1 is SGHRS and CDR2 is YFSETQ. The V and J ends lost 0 bases and 9 bases respectively, with 12 bases between them. CDR3 bases: TGCGCCAGCAGCTTGGCGGCCACGGAGGCCCAGTACTTC. Protein product: CASSLAATEAQYF.

The sample holds many counts of this clonotype. The chain carries TRBV29-1 and TRBJ2-3, with a weak D call TRBD1 (6 bases). The CDR3 runs 15 residues. The V and J ends lost 7 bases and 0 bases respectively, with 17 bases between them. Germline-derived CDR1 and CDR2 are SQVTM and ANQGSEA. Here the CDR3 DNA reads TGCAGCGCCGAAGGGGGACCCAAGAGCACAGATACGCAGTATTTT. Encoded protein: CSAEGGPKSTDTQYF.

This clonotype has a count of ten or more. This chain uses TRBV19 with TRBJ2-2; the D is unclear. The CDR3 has 13 residues. V lost 6 bases to trimming and J lost 2 bases, with 7 bases between them. CDR1 is LNHDA, CDR2 SQIVND, per germline (reference sequence). In DNA form, the CDR3 reads TGTGCCAGTAGGCTTATTAACACCGGGGAGCTGTTTTTT. Amino acids: CASRLINTGELFF.

This clonotype appeared many times. This rearrangement joins TRBV7-2 to TRBJ2-5; D is unresolved. V lost 0 bases and J lost 2, with 7 bases in between. Germline CDR1 SGHTA, CDR2 FQGNSA. The CDR3 contains 14 residues. CDR3: CASSLAATQETQYF. In DNA, the CDR3 is TGTGCCAGCAGCTTAGCGGCTACACAAGAGACCCAGTACTTC.

This clonotype was recorded many times. V is TRBV11-1 and J is TRBJ2-7; D possibly corresponds to TRBD1 (5 bases). CDR1 is SGHAT and CDR2 is FQDESV in the germline V gene (reference sequence). This CDR3 contains 13 residues. With 3 bases removed from V and 7 bases from J, the gap between germline ends came to 13 bases. The CDR3 sequence is CASSFFGAREQYF. In DNA, the CDR3 is TGTGCCAGCAGCTTTTTTGGGGCAAGGGAGCAGTACTTC.

This clonotype was seen at least ten times. This rearrangement joins TRBV12-3 or TRBV12-4 to TRBJ2-1, with D possibly TRBD1 on 5 matching bases. V lost 7 bases and J 0 bases, leaving 16 bases between the germline ends. The CDR3 totals 16 residues. The CDR3 DNA reads as TGTGCCAGCAAGGGGATCGGAAGGGGCTCCTACAATGAGCAGTTCTTC. Translation gives CASKGIGRGSYNEQFF.

There are a few counts of this clonotype. V and J are TRBV30 and TRBJ1-2, with TRBD1 identical over 9 bases. The CDR3 has 13 residues. V dropped 3 bases and J dropped 7; count of bases not matched to a gene: 6. Germline CDR1 is GTSNPN and CDR2 is SVGIG (reference sequence). DNA for the CDR3: TGTGCCTGGAGCAGGGACAGGGCTGGTGGCTACACCTTC. Amino acid sequence: CAWSRDRAGGYTF.

This clonotype was counted many times. The rearrangement links TRBV20-1 to TRBJ1-2; 7 bases are shared with TRBD1. V shed 2 bases and J 4 bases; nucleotides not matched to a gene: 7. The CDR3 has 14 amino acids. Germline CDR1 is DFQATT and CDR2 is SNEGSKA (reference sequence). CDR3 in amino acids: CSARSDPGGYGYTF. The DNA for the CDR3 is TGCAGTGCTAGATCGGACCCAGGGGGCTATGGCTACACCTTC.

This clonotype was recorded at least ten times. V and J are TRBV5-1 and TRBJ1-1; D is uncertain. The CDR3 extends over 17 amino acids. Germline V CDR1 and CDR2: SGHRS, YFSETQ. Trimming removed 0 bases at V and 4 bases at J, with 19 bases between. The CDR3 loop is CASSLVAPSPVGTEAFF. The CDR3 DNA sequence: TGCGCCAGCAGCTTGGTAGCCCCCAGTCCAGTAGGCACTGAAGCTTTCTTT.

At least ten counts were recorded for this clonotype. The chain has TRBV6-2 or TRBV6-3 and TRBJ1-2; D is unresolved. The V gene's germline CDR1 is MNHEY and CDR2 SVGEGT. Trimming cost V 4 bases and J 8 bases, with 11 bases left between them. This CDR3 comprises 12 residues. CDR3 sequence (DNA): TGTGCCAGCAGTTCGAGGACGGGCGGCTACACCTTC. Its protein is CASSSRTGGYTF.

This clonotype was seen repeatedly, ten times or more. The V gene is TRBV2, the J gene TRBJ2-3, with 7 bases lining up with TRBD2. The V gene's germline CDR1 is SNHLY and CDR2 FYNNEI. The CDR3 consists of 16 residues. V lost 9 bases and J lost 3; bases outside the gene matches: 15. CDR3 sequence reads: CARRSPPGRGTDTQYF. The CDR3 DNA reads as TGTGCCAGACGATCCCCCCCGGGGAGGGGAACAGATACGCAGTATTTT.

This clonotype has only a few counts. V usage is TRBV7-9 and J usage is TRBJ2-7; tentatively, D is TRBD1 (6 bases). There are 15 residues in the CDR3. The V gene's germline CDR1 is SEHNR and CDR2 FQNEAQ (reference sequence). Trimming removed 3 bases from V and 5 bases from J, with 17 bases in between. This CDR3 reads CASSFETGRKDEQYF. DNA of the CDR3: TGTGCCAGCAGCTTCGAGACAGGACGGAAGGACGAGCAGTACTTC.

The table lists this clonotype with many counts. The CDR3 is CASSRRRAPDTQYF. The CDR3 DNA sequence: TGTGCCAGCAGCCGCCGGAGGGCCCCAGATACGCAGTATTTT. The gene calls are TRBV5-6 and TRBJ2-3; TRBD2 is a possible D gene (6 bases). Germline assignment: CDR1 SGHDT and CDR2 YYEEEE. This CDR3 contains 14 residues. Trimming stripped 4 bases from V and 4 bases from J, with 13 bases between.